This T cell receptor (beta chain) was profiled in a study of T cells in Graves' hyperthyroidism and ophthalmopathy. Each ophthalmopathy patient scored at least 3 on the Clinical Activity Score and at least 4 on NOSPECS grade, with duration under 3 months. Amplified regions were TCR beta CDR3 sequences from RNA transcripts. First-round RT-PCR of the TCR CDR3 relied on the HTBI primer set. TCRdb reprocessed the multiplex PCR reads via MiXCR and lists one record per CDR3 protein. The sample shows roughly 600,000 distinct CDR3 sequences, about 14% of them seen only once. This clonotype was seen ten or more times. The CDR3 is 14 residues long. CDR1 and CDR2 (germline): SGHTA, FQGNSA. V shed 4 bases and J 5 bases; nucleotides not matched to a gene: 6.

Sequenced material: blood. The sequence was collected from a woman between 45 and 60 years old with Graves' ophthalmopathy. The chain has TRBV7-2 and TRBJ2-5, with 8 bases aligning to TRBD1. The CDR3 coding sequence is TGTGCCAGCAGCTCCAGGGGGCTTAGTGAGACCCAGTACTTC. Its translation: CASSSRGLSETQYF.